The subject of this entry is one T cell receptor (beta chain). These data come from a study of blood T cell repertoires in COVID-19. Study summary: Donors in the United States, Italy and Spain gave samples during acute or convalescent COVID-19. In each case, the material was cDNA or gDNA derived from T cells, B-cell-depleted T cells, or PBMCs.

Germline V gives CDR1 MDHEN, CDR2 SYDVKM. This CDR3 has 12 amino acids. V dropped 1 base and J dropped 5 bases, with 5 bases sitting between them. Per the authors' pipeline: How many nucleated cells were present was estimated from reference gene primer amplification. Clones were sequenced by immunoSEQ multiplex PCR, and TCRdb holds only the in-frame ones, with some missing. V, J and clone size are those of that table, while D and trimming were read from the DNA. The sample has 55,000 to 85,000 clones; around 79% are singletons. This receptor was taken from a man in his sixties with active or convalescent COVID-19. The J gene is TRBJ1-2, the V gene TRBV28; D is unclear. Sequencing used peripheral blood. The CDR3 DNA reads TGTGCCAGCAGTTTATCCCAATATGGCTACACCTTC. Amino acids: CASSLSQYGYTF.